Here is one T cell receptor beta chain with its context. This clonotype occurred many times. Its antigen is not yet known. Per-base quality was not reported, and no clone a single base away is much larger than it. This sample was included in a study of human T cells and chemical hapten exposure (dated by TCRdb to about 2021). The study in broad terms: For sensitization, 2% DPC in acetone was applied to a 2 cm by 2 cm area of upper inner arm skin. Weekly therapeutic DPC doses were additionally applied to the scalp of patients throughout the roughly 25-week study period. Patch tests used Finn chambers with 0.01% DPC on the upper back, scored after 6 days by International Contact Dermatitis Research Group standards. Alopecia areata with under or over 50% scalp involvement, alopecia totalis and alopecia universalis were represented in the patient cohort, which was mostly female. The libraries were sequenced as a pool, and the TCR yield per sample differed mostly because of small variations in library volumes within the pool. In alopecia patients, the study followed how the peripheral blood TCR repertoire changed in vivo over primary and secondary sensitization to diphenylcyclopropenone (DPC), a hapten. Blood samples were taken from patients before sensitization (week 0) and at 2, 6 and about 24 weeks after DPC sensitization. Approximately 30 alopecia patients provided blood for TCR sequencing at one to four time points (pre-sensitization, 2, 6 and 24 weeks).

Overall results and qualifications from the work: DPC sensitization did not change how many TCRs were above 1 in 1000 frequency, and no evidence was found of alterations in global repertoire structure. After repeated subsampling, the strength of the expansion versus patch-test correlation and the threshold at which it became significant changed. The number of PT1 expanded TCRs positively correlated with patch test score, significant at thresholds 8, 16 and 32 but not 4. All patients had alopecia, a presumed autoimmune disease, so their immune response might differ from that of healthy individuals. Significantly more large CDR3 similarity clusters were formed by expanded TCRs than by pre-sensitization or healthy control sets, consistent with antigen-driven responses.

The receptor library was made with RACE. The sequencer listed for this sample is NextSeq 500. During library preparation, unique molecular identifiers were attached to individual cDNA molecules so that TCRs could be counted in a quantitative, reproducible way. Each blood RNA sample was used to sequence both TCR alpha and TCR beta chains. The paper's data handling went like this. Samples had a median of roughly 99,000 TCRs, with a range from about 23,224 to 750,000. The Decombinator software suite was used to annotate V, J and CDR3 in the TCR reads. Every sample was subsampled to the same number of TCRs (28,000) for the PS versus PT1 abundance plots. TCRs were defined as expanded if absent before sensitization and observed at least eight times at the 2-week time point. The raw public reads went through TCRdb reprocessing: fastp at Q25, MiXCR clone calling, in-frame beta chains kept. One record per CDR3 amino acid sequence lists the most common genes and DNA. These V and J calls originate from TCRdb's pipeline instead of the authors' own analysis. This sample lists 130,000 or so distinct CDR3 sequences; roughly 12% were detected once. The leading ten clones occupy more than 2% of the sample.

The time point tag for this specimen amounts to: patch test 3, about 24 weeks after DPC sensitization. The sample's treatment or condition, from its label and the paper: therapeutic diphenylcyclopropenone sensitization with weekly scalp DPC. At each patch-test visit, blood was drawn before the patch test was applied. To be eligible, patients had to be aged 18 to 70, diagnosed with alopecia and judged suitable for DPC therapy, while pregnant patients were excluded. Total RNA was extracted from unfractionated whole blood collected in Tempus Blood RNA tubes. The sequences come from whole blood, collected in connection with sensitization to the hapten diphenylcyclopropenone (DPC). The clonotype was recovered from a woman aged 50 to 65 with alopecia areata. Some clones in this sample may be carry-over from other donors' samples.

This receptor has the CDR3 CAISVSGGNTDTQYF. The nucleotides are TGTGCCATCAGTGTGAGCGGGGGGAACACAGATACGCAGTATTTT. This chain joins TRBV10-3 to TRBJ2-3; 9 nucleotides in the junction match TRBD2. V trim: 4 bases; J trim: 2 bases; unmatched bases: 4. The CDR3 starts with the cysteine, ends with the phenylalanine, and has 15 residues. Only the CDR3 portion is preserved as DNA: 45 bases, with reading frame beginning at the first base. Taken from the germline V gene, the CDR1 and CDR2 loops are ENHRY and SYGVKD.